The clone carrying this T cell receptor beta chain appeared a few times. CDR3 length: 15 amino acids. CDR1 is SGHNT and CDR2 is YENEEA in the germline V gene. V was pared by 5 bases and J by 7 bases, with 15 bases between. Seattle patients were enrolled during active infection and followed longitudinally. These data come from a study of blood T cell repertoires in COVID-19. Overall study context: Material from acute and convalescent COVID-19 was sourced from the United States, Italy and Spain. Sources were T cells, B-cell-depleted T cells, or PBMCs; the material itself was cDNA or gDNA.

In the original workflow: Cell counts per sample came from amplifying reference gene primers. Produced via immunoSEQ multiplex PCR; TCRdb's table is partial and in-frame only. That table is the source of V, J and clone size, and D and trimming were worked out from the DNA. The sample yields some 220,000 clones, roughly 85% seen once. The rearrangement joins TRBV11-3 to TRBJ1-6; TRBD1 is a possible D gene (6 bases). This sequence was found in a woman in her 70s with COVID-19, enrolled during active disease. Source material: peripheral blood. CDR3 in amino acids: CASSLDSGANSPLHF. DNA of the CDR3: TGTGCCAGCAGCCTGGACAGCGGGGCGAATTCACCCCTCCACTTT. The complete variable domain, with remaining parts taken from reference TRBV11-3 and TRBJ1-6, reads EAGVVQSPRYKIIEKKQPVAFWCNPISGHNTLYWYLQNLGQGPELLIRYENEEAVDDSQLPKDRFSAERLKGVDSTLKIQPAELGDSAVYLCASSLDSGANSPLHFGNGTRLTVT.